This paragraph covers one TCR beta chain sequence. As to treatment: oral pan-JAK inhibitor, 5-10 mg twice daily. The CDR3 length is 15 residues. With 6 bases clipped from V and 6 bases from J, the junction kept 9 bases outside the gene matches. Germline V gene sequence: CDR1 MNHNS, CDR2 SASEGT. This sample is drawn from a study of CD8+ T cells in alopecia areata. The authors extracted RNA and reverse transcribed it into cDNA as the sequencing template. Profiling relied on immunoSEQ multiplex PCR, and the TCRdb table lists in-frame clones only, not all of them. The sample yields approximately 200,000 clones, less than 50% seen once.

This clonotype was sampled from a human donor with alopecia areata. This rearrangement joins TRBV6-1 to TRBJ2-1; 9 nucleotides agree with TRBD2. This specimen was CD4+ T cells sorted from blood, taken around week 37, from a patient treated with tofacitinib. In DNA, the CDR3 is TGTGCCAGCAGCTCCTCTAGTAGCGGGAGCAATGAGCAGTTCTTC. Translation gives CASSSSSSGSNEQFF.